The 15 T cell receptor beta chains in this list originate from one sample, sequenced in a study of blood T cell repertoires in COVID-19. TCRdb's copy holds only in-frame clones and misses some; the assay was immunoSEQ multiplex PCR. The top ten hold roughly 29% of the sample, which has roughly 40,000 clones, about 84% seen once. Sequencing input: peripheral blood. The receptors were sampled from an elderly man with active or convalescent COVID-19.

The table lists this clone with a count of one. V gene TRBV20-1 combines with J gene TRBJ2-7; D ambiguous. Trimming removed 3 bases from V and 0 bases from J, with 9 bases in between. The CDR3 spans 13 residues. Germline V lookup: CDR1 DFQATT, CDR2 SNEGSKA (reference sequence). The CDR3 is CSASDRFSYEQYF. The DNA for the CDR3 is TGCAGTGCTAGTGACCGTTTCTCCTACGAGCAGTACTTC.

This chain links TRBV29-1 with TRBJ1-1; D call uncertain. Germline lookup yields CDR1 SQVTM and CDR2 ANQGSEA. There are 11 residues in the CDR3. Trimming took 1 base from V and 7 from J, leaving 7 bases between them. CDR3 sequence reads: CSVEGRDEAFF. CDR3 bases: TGCAGCGTTGAAGGTCGGGATGAAGCTTTCTTT. The complete variable domain, with remaining parts taken from reference TRBV29-1 and TRBJ1-1, reads SAVISQKPSRDICQRGTSLTIQCQVDSQVTMMFWYRQQPGQSLTLIATANQGSEATYESGFVIDKFPISRPNLTFSTLTVSNMSPEDSSIYLCSVEGRDEAFFGQGTRLTVV.

The chain uses TRBV7-8 and TRBJ2-2, with D tentatively TRBD2 (6 bases). Germline values: CDR1 SGHVS, CDR2 FQNEAQ. The CDR3 runs 17 residues. V was shortened by 0 bases and J by 4 bases, with 15 bases between the two germline ends. CDR3 amino acids: CASSLAVTRDLTGELFF. The CDR3 bases are TGTGCCAGCAGCTTAGCGGTGACTAGGGACCTCACCGGGGAGCTGTTTTTT.

The chain has TRBV20-1 and TRBJ2-1; perhaps TRBD2 as D (6 bases). Trimming stripped 3 bases from V and 0 bases from J, with 12 bases between. The CDR3 is made up of 15 amino acids. Germline values: CDR1 DFQATT, CDR2 SNEGSKA (reference sequence). The chain's CDR3 is CSASGAGYSYNEQFF. The CDR3 bases are TGCAGTGCTAGTGGAGCGGGCTACTCCTACAATGAGCAGTTCTTC.

This rearrangement joins TRBV5-4 to TRBJ2-7, with 9 bases lining up with TRBD1. Looked up from germline, CDR1 is SGHNT and CDR2 is YYREEE (reference sequence). Unmatched junction bases numbered 7, after V lost 4 bases and J lost 2 bases. The CDR3 is 15 amino acids. CDR3 bases: TGTGCCAGCAGCCCCCCGGGGGACAGGGCCTACGAGCAGTACTTC. Translated, it gives CASSPPGDRAYEQYF.

The chain employs TRBV10-3 and TRBJ1-5; possibly TRBD1 for D (6 bases). The CDR3 spans 14 residues. Germline V gives CDR1 ENHRY, CDR2 SYGVKD. V lost 4 bases and J 3 bases, leaving 10 bases between the germline ends. Here the CDR3 DNA reads TGTGCCATCAGTGGCGGACAGTTCAATCAGCCCCAGCATTTT. Its protein is CAISGGQFNQPQHF.

The rearrangement uses TRBV27 and TRBJ1-2; TRBD1 matches 8 bases. V dropped 11 bases and J dropped 5; count of bases not matched to a gene: 19. Germline values: CDR1 MNHEY, CDR2 SMNVEV (reference sequence). The CDR3 loop spans 16 amino acids. The CDR3 loop reads CASKEAGGASPYGYTF. CDR3 sequence (DNA): TGTGCCTCCAAGGAGGCAGGGGGCGCATCCCCGTATGGCTACACCTTC.

The count of this clone is one. The rearrangement joins TRBV5-1 to TRBJ2-3; D is perhaps TRBD1 (5 bases). Trimming stripped 3 bases from V and 6 bases from J, with 20 bases between. Germline CDR1 is SGHRS and CDR2 is YFSETQ. The CDR3 runs 16 residues. The CDR3 DNA reads as TGCGCCAGCAGCTCCGGCGGTGGGGCAGCCAGGGATACGCAGTATTTT. Translating gives CASSSGGGAARDTQYF. Filled out from reference TRBV5-1 and TRBJ2-3, the complete variable domain reads KAGVTQTPRYLIKTRGQQVTLSCSPISGHRSVSWYQQTPGQGLQFLFEYFSETQRNKGNFPGRFSGRQFSNSRSEMNVSTLELGDSALYLCASSSGGGAARDTQYFGPGTRLTVL.

This clone appeared a few times. The CDR3 is CASSLDSGNYNEQFF. The CDR3 DNA reads TGTGCCAGCAGCTTGGATAGCGGGAACTACAATGAGCAGTTCTTC. The V and J genes are TRBV5-4 and TRBJ2-1, with TRBD2 matching 8 bases. The CDR3 length is 15 residues. The germline gives CDR1 SGHNT, CDR2 YYREEE (reference sequence). V shed 0 bases, J shed 3 bases, and the junction held 2 bases outside the gene matches.

The rearrangement links TRBV5-6 to TRBJ1-6, with TRBD1 matching over 7 bases. This CDR3 contains 16 residues. Per the germline V gene, CDR1 is SGHDT and CDR2 is YYEEEE. Trimming took 6 bases from V and 8 from J; bases not matched to a gene: 14. CDR3 DNA: TGTGCCAGCACCAGAGACAGGGCTGCTTGGGATTCACCCCTCCACTTT. This codes for CASTRDRAAWDSPLHF.

This clone was recorded a few times. The J gene is TRBJ2-1, the V gene TRBV25-1; D is possibly TRBD2 (6 bases). CDR1 and CDR2 (germline): MGHDK, SYGVNS. Trimming took 6 bases from V and 7 from J, leaving 13 bases between them. The CDR3 is 13 amino acids. In nucleotides, the CDR3 is TGTGCCAGCAGCTTCGGTGGGGGGAATGAGCAGTTCTTC. Translated, it gives CASSFGGGNEQFF.

The sample holds one count of this clone. The J gene is TRBJ2-5, the V gene TRBV18; 9 nucleotides line up with TRBD2. The germline CDR1 and CDR2 sequences are KGHSH and LQKENI. This CDR3 spans 16 amino acids. Trimming took 2 bases from V and 1 from J; bases not matched to a gene: 5. Written as DNA, the CDR3 is TGTGCCAGCTCACCATTGGGGACTAGCATCCAAGAGACCCAGTACTTC. It translates to CASSPLGTSIQETQYF.

To note about this clone: Additional DNA sequences in this sample encode the identical CDR3. The V call is TRBV11-3, the J call TRBJ2-3, with a possible D match to TRBD2 (5 bases). Between the trimmed V and J ends, which lost 1 base and 2 bases, there was a span of 7 bases. Germline V CDR1 and CDR2: SGHNT, YENEEA. This CDR3 is built from 14 residues. CDR3 nucleotide sequence: TGTGCCAGCAGCTTAGTGACTAACACAGATACGCAGTATTTT. Protein sequence: CASSLVTNTDTQYF.

The genes are TRBV6-5 and TRBJ2-5, with 9 bases fitting TRBD1. From germline, CDR1 is MNHEY and CDR2 SVGAGI. J was trimmed by 2 bases and V by 4 bases; bases with no gene match: 8. The CDR3 runs 16 residues. The CDR3 spells CASSSVPGQGQETQYF. The CDR3 bases are TGTGCCAGCAGTTCTGTACCGGGACAGGGACAAGAGACCCAGTACTTC.

V gene TRBV6-4 combines with J gene TRBJ2-1; the D is unclear. Germline V CDR1 and CDR2: MRHNA, SNTAGT. CDR3 size: 15 residues. V was cut by 5 bases and J by 6 bases, with 17 bases left in between. In DNA form, the CDR3 reads TGTGCCAGCAGTCCGAACCACGCGCCGCGCAATGAGCAGTTCTTC. Encoded protein: CASSPNHAPRNEQFF.